A single sample is the source of the 5 T cell receptor beta chains below, sequenced in a study of cytomegalovirus exposure and HLA in healthy donors. PCR used 60 Vbeta primers and 13 Jbeta primers. Only in-frame clones appear in the TCRdb table, and some are missing; sequencing was by immunoSEQ multiplex PCR. Here the sample spans approximately 97,000 clones, 81% being singletons. The sequenced material came from PBMCs. Every receptor here comes from a man between 35 and 55 years old in good health and CMV-seropositive.

This clone was observed a few times. The chain is built from TRBV2 and TRBJ1-1, with D perhaps matching TRBD1 (6 bases). Per germline, CDR1 SNHLY and CDR2 FYNNEI. The germline V and J ends were trimmed by 3 bases and 0 bases, with 11 bases remaining between them. The CDR3 contains 15 residues. This chain's CDR3 is CASSDQGLMNTEAFF. In DNA form, the CDR3 reads TGTGCCAGCAGTGACCAGGGGCTTATGAACACTGAAGCTTTCTTT.

The chain is built from TRBV30 and TRBJ2-5; D may be TRBD2 (6 bases). The CDR3 extends over 12 amino acids. The V end was cut by 4 bases, the J end by 2 bases, with 8 bases between. In germline, CDR1 is GTSNPN, CDR2 SVGIG (reference sequence). The CDR3 region has the DNA TGTGCCTGGACTGGGGGGCAAGAGACCCAGTACTTC. Residues: CAWTGGQETQYF.

The genes are TRBV7-6 and TRBJ1-1; tentatively, D is TRBD1 (5 bases). Looked up from germline, CDR1 is SGHVS and CDR2 is FNYEAQ. CDR3 length equals 14 residues. V was cut by 5 bases and J by 1 base, with 11 bases left in between. The CDR3 sequence is CASSNRDRNTEAFF. CDR3 in DNA: TGTGCCAGCAGCAATCGAGACAGGAACACTGAAGCTTTCTTT.

This clone has a single count. The chain has TRBV27 and TRBJ2-5; the D gene is possibly TRBD2 (5 bases). The ends were cut back, 6 bases at V and 2 bases at J, with 16 bases in the middle. This CDR3 contains 15 residues. Per the germline V gene, CDR1 is MNHEY and CDR2 is SMNVEV (reference sequence). DNA for the CDR3: TGTGCCAGCAGACGGAAGCCTGGCGGGCAAGAGACCCAGTACTTC. It encodes CASRRKPGGQETQYF.

A remark on this clone: At one end, the junction sequence differs from germline, possibly due to a read error. The chain carries TRBV5-1 and TRBJ2-6; D may be TRBD2 (6 bases). This CDR3 comprises 18 residues. CDR1 SGHRS and CDR2 YFSETQ come from the germline V gene. CDR3 amino acids: CASSLGRGLVAGANGLTF. The CDR3 nucleotides are TGCGCCAGCAGCTTGGGGCGGGGATTGGTAGCCGGGGCCAACGGCCTGACTTTC.